These T cell receptor beta chains were read from a single sample in a study of blood T cells in healthy people across ages. Each CDR3 protein is one row after TCRdb ran MiXCR on the 5' RACE reads. The sample holds some 1.5 million distinct CDR3 sequences, roughly 28% seen once. Material for sequencing was blood. These receptors all come from a young woman in good health. Each CDR3 is given with its conserved first and last residue. Each record gives: D gene, J gene, V gene, clone size, CDR3 protein, CDR3 DNA. A D gene is named only where the DNA matches it firmly. The size field is filled for only some rows; it gives once, few, many or a size class.

D gene: TRBD2
J gene: TRBJ2-3
V gene: TRBV9
clone size: .
CDR3 protein: CASSDDRLAGYYF
CDR3 DNA: TGTGCCAGCAGCGATGATCGACTAGCGGGTTACTATTTT

D gene: TRBD2
J gene: TRBJ2-7
V gene: TRBV29-1
clone size: many
CDR3 protein: CGGVYNSEQYF
CDR3 DNA: TGCGGGGGGGTCTATAACTCGGAGCAGTACTTC

D gene: .
J gene: TRBJ2-2
V gene: TRBV27
clone size: .
CDR3 protein: CASSVHNTGELFF
CDR3 DNA: TGTGCCAGCAGTGTTCATAACACCGGGGAGCTGTTTTTT

D gene: .
J gene: TRBJ1-2
V gene: TRBV5-1
clone size: few
CDR3 protein: CASSLTITRGYGYTF
CDR3 DNA: TGCGCCAGCAGCTTGACCATAACCAGGGGCTATGGCTACACCTTC

D gene: TRBD1
J gene: TRBJ1-1
V gene: TRBV2
clone size: .
CDR3 protein: CASILDRATEAFF
CDR3 DNA: TGTGCCAGCATTCTGGACAGGGCAACTGAAGCTTTCTTT

D gene: TRBD2
J gene: TRBJ2-7
V gene: TRBV29-1
clone size: few
CDR3 protein: CSGTLASSYEQYF
CDR3 DNA: TGCAGCGGAACACTAGCGAGCTCCTACGAGCAGTACTTC

D gene: .
J gene: TRBJ1-2
V gene: TRBV4-3
clone size: .
CDR3 protein: CASSPSIRPNYDYTF
CDR3 DNA: TGCGCCAGCAGCCCGTCGATAAGACCTAACTATGACTACACCTTC

D gene: .
J gene: TRBJ2-7
V gene: TRBV29-1
clone size: many
CDR3 protein: CSVQKAGKHEQYF
CDR3 DNA: TGCAGCGTTCAGAAGGCGGGTAAACACGAGCAGTACTTC

D gene: .
J gene: TRBJ2-5
V gene: TRBV29-1
clone size: .
CDR3 protein: CSVRNSETQYF
CDR3 DNA: TGCAGCGTAAGGAATTCGGAGACCCAGTACTTC

D gene: .
J gene: TRBJ1-4
V gene: TRBV20-1
clone size: .
CDR3 protein: CSVGGGDLNEKLFF
CDR3 DNA: TGCAGTGTCGGAGGGGGGGACCTCAATGAAAAACTGTTTTTT

D gene: TRBD1
J gene: TRBJ2-7
V gene: TRBV7-2
clone size: many
CDR3 protein: CASSLFGTGPSEQYF
CDR3 DNA: TGTGCCAGCAGCCTTTTTGGGACAGGACCCTCGGAGCAGTACTTC

D gene: TRBD2
J gene: TRBJ2-5
V gene: TRBV7-2
clone size: many
CDR3 protein: CASSLVTSWRETQYF
CDR3 DNA: TGTGCCAGCAGCTTAGTGACTAGCTGGAGGGAGACCCAGTACTTC

D gene: TRBD1
J gene: TRBJ1-5
V gene: TRBV27
clone size: .
CDR3 protein: CAGSLQGPRQPQHF
CDR3 DNA: TGTGCCGGCAGTTTACAGGGGCCGAGACAGCCCCAGCATTTT

D gene: .
J gene: TRBJ2-1
V gene: TRBV20-1
clone size: .
CDR3 protein: CSAITPVGTATYNEQFF
CDR3 DNA: TGCAGTGCTATTACCCCCGTAGGGACGGCAACCTACAATGAGCAGTTCTTC

D gene: .
J gene: TRBJ2-1
V gene: TRBV5-4
clone size: .
CDR3 protein: CASSTGTPRNNEQFF
CDR3 DNA: TGTGCCAGCAGCACCGGGACTCCACGTAACAATGAGCAGTTCTTC

D gene: .
J gene: TRBJ2-2
V gene: TRBV5-1
clone size: .
CDR3 protein: CASRGDSQLGELFF
CDR3 DNA: TGCGCCAGCAGGGGAGACAGCCAACTGGGGGAGCTGTTTTTT

D gene: TRBD2
J gene: TRBJ2-1
V gene: TRBV20-1
clone size: few
CDR3 protein: CSARDQSSGSLGEQFF
CDR3 DNA: TGCAGTGCTAGAGATCAGTCTAGCGGGAGTTTGGGTGAGCAGTTCTTC

D gene: .
J gene: TRBJ1-6
V gene: TRBV2
clone size: few
CDR3 protein: CASRGGVQSLLHF
CDR3 DNA: TGTGCCAGCAGGGGAGGGGTCCAGTCCCTCCTCCACTTT

D gene: TRBD1
J gene: TRBJ2-7
V gene: TRBV6-6
clone size: .
CDR3 protein: CASKGQGSTYEQYF
CDR3 DNA: TGTGCCAGCAAGGGACAGGGGAGCACCTACGAGCAGTACTTC

D gene: .
J gene: TRBJ2-5
V gene: TRBV5-1
clone size: many
CDR3 protein: CASSLQAEETQYF
CDR3 DNA: TGCGCCAGCAGCTTACAGGCTGAAGAGACCCAGTACTTC

D gene: TRBD2
J gene: TRBJ2-5
V gene: TRBV20-1
clone size: many
CDR3 protein: CSARNSGGVEETQYF
CDR3 DNA: TGCAGTGCTAGGAATAGCGGGGGGGTAGAAGAGACCCAGTACTTC

D gene: .
J gene: TRBJ1-1
V gene: TRBV27
clone size: .
CDR3 protein: CASSLSGGAANTEAFF
CDR3 DNA: TGTGCCAGCAGTTTATCTGGGGGGGCTGCCAACACTGAAGCTTTCTTT

D gene: .
J gene: TRBJ1-5
V gene: TRBV6-6
clone size: few
CDR3 protein: CASSPDRLGQPQHF
CDR3 DNA: TGTGCCAGCAGCCCTGACAGGCTAGGTCAGCCCCAGCATTTT

D gene: .
J gene: TRBJ2-3
V gene: TRBV29-1
clone size: few
CDR3 protein: CSVDKETWGDTQYF
CDR3 DNA: TGCAGCGTTGATAAGGAGACTTGGGGAGATACGCAGTATTTT

D gene: .
J gene: TRBJ2-5
V gene: TRBV6-2/TRBV6-3
clone size: .
CDR3 protein: CVSSLRQETQYF
CDR3 DNA: TGTGTCAGCAGTTTACGCCAAGAGACCCAGTACTTC

D gene: TRBD2
J gene: TRBJ2-1
V gene: TRBV12-3/TRBV12-4
clone size: few
CDR3 protein: CASGQRENDEQFF
CDR3 DNA: TGTGCCAGCGGGCAGCGGGAGAATGATGAGCAGTTCTTC

D gene: .
J gene: TRBJ2-1
V gene: TRBV24-1
clone size: .
CDR3 protein: CATSDLETRGEQFF
CDR3 DNA: TGTGCCACCAGTGATCTTGAAACACGTGGTGAGCAGTTCTTC

D gene: TRBD1
J gene: TRBJ2-1
V gene: TRBV18
clone size: .
CDR3 protein: CASSSTPTGNSYNEQFF
CDR3 DNA: TGTGCCAGCTCATCCACTCCGACAGGGAACTCCTACAATGAGCAGTTCTTC